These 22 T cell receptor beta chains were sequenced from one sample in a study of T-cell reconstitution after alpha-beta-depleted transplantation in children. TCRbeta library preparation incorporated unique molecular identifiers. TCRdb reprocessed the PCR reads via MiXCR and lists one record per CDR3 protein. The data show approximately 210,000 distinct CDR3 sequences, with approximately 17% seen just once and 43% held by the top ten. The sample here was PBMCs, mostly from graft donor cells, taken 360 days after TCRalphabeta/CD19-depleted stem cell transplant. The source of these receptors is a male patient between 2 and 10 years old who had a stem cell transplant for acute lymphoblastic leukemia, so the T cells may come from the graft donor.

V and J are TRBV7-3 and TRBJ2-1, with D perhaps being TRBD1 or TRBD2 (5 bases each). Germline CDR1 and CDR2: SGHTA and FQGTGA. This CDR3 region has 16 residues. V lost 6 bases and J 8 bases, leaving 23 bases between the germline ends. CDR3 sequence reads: CASSFSPGREWDEQFF. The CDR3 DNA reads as TGTGCCAGCAGTTTTTCGCCGGGACGGGAATGGGATGAGCAGTTCTTC.

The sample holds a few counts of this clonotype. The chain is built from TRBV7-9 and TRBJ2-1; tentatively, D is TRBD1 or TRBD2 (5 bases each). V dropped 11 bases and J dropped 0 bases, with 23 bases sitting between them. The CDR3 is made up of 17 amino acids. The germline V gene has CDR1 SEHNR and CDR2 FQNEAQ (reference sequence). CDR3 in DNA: TGTGCCTGGAAGTCCGGGACCTCAACCGACTCCTACAATGAGCAGTTCTTC. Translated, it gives CAWKSGTSTDSYNEQFF. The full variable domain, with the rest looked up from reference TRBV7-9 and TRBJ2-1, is DTGVSQNPRHKITKRGQNVTFRCDPISEHNRLYWYRQTLGQGPEFLTYFQNEAQLEKSRLLSDRFSAERPKGSFSTLEIQRTEQGDSAMYLCAWKSGTSTDSYNEQFFGPGTRLTVL.

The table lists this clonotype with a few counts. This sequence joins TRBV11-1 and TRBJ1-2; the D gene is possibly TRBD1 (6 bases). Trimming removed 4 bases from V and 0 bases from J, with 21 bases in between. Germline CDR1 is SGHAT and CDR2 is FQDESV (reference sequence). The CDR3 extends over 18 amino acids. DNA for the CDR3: TGTGCCAGCAGCTCCACGAGGGGGGCTCCGGCGTCTAACTATGGCTACACCTTC. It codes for CASSSTRGAPASNYGYTF.

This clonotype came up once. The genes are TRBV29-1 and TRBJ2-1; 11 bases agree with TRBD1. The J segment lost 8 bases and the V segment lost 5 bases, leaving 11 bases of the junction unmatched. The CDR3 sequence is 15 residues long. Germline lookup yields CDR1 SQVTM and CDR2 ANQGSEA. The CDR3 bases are TGCAGCGTTTTTGGAGGACAGGGGGCTAGTCATGAGCAGTTCTTC. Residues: CSVFGGQGASHEQFF.

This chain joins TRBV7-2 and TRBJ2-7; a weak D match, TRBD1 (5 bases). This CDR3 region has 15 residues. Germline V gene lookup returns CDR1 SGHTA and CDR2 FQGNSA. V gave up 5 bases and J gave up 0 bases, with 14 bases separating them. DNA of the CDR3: TGTGCCAGCAGCCCAAGGGGCGCCAGCTCCTACGAGCAGTACTTC. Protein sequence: CASSPRGASSYEQYF.

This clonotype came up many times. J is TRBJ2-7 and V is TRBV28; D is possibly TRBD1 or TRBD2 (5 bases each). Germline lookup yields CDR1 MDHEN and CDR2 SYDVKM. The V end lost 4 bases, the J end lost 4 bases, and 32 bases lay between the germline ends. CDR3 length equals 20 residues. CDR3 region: CASSSNLLGTTRLRAYEQYF. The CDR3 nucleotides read TGTGCCAGCAGTTCCAACCTCCTGGGGACCACGCGATTACGGGCGTACGAGCAGTACTTC.

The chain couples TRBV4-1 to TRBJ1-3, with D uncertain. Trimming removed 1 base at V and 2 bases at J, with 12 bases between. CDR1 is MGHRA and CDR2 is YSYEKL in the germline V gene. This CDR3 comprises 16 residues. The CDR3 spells CASSQGWLGAGNTIYF. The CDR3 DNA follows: TGCGCCAGCAGCCAAGGATGGCTTGGGGCTGGAAACACCATATATTTT.

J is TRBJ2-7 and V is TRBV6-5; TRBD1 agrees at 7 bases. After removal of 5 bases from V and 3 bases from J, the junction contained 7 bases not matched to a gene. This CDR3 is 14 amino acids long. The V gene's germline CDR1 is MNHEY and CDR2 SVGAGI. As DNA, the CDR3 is TGTGCCAGCAGTAACCGGGACAGAATCTACGAGCAGTACTTC. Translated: CASSNRDRIYEQYF.

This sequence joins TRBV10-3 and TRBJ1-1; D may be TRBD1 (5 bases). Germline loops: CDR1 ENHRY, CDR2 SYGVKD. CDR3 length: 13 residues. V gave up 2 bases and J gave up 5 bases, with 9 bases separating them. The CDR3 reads CAISELSGTEAFF. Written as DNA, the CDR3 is TGTGCCATCAGTGAGCTTTCAGGGACTGAAGCTTTCTTT.

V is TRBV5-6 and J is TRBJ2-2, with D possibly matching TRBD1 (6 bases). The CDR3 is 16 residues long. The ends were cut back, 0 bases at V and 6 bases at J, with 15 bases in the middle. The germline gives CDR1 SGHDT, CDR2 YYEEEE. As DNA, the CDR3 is TGTGCCAGCAGCTTGGAAACAGGGTCGAGGGCCGGGGAGCTGTTTTTT. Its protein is CASSLETGSRAGELFF.

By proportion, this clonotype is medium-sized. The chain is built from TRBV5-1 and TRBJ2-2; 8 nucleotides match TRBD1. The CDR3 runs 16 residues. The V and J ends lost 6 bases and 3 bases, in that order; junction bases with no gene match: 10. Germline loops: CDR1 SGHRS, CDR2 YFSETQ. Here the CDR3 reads CASKDRDEWDTGELFF. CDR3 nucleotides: TGCGCCAGCAAGGACAGGGATGAATGGGACACCGGGGAGCTGTTTTTT.

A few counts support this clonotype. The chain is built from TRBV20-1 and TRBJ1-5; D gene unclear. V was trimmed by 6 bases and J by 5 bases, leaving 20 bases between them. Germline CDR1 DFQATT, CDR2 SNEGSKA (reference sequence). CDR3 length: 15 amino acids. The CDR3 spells CSAKPARGSDQPQHF. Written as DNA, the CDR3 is TGCAGTGCCAAACCCGCGCGGGGAAGCGATCAGCCCCAGCATTTT.

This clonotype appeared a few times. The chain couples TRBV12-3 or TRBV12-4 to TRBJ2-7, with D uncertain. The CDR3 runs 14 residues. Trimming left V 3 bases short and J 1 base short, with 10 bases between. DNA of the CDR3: TGTGCCAGCAGTTTCTTAGCTCTTTCCTACGAGCAGTACTTC. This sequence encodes CASSFLALSYEQYF.

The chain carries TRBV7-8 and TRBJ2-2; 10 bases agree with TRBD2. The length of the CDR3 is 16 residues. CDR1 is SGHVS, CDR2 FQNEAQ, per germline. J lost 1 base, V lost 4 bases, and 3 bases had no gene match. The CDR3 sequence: CASSSWTSGNTGELFF. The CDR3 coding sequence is TGTGCCAGCAGCTCCTGGACTAGCGGGAACACCGGGGAGCTGTTTTTT.

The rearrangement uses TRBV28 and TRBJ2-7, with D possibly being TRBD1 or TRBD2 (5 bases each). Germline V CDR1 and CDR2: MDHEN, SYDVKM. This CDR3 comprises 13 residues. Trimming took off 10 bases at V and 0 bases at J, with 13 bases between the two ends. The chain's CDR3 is CATNGAASYEQYF. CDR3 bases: TGTGCCACCAACGGGGCGGCCTCCTACGAGCAGTACTTC. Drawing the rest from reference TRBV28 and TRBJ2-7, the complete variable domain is DVKVTQSSRYLVKRTGEKVFLECVQDMDHENMFWYRQDPGLGLRLIYFSYDVKMKEKGDIPEGYSVSREKKERFSLILESASTNQTSMYLCATNGAASYEQYFGPGTRLTVT.

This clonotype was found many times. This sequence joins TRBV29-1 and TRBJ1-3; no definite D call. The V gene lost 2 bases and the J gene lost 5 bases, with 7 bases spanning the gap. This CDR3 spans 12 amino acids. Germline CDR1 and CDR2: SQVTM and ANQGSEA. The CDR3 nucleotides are TGCAGCGTTGAAACTCCGAGAAACACCATATATTTT. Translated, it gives CSVETPRNTIYF. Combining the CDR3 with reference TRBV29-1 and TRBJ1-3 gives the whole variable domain SAVISQKPSRDICQRGTSLTIQCQVDSQVTMMFWYRQQPGQSLTLIATANQGSEATYESGFVIDKFPISRPNLTFSTLTVSNMSPEDSSIYLCSVETPRNTIYFGEGSWLTVV.

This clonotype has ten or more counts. CDR3 loop: CASTQGGVNTEAFF. DNA of the CDR3: TGCGCCAGCACCCAGGGGGGGGTGAACACTGAAGCTTTCTTT. The chain joins TRBV5-1 to TRBJ1-1; 7 nucleotides match TRBD1. The CDR3 is 14 amino acids. Germline CDR1 and CDR2: SGHRS and YFSETQ. V lost 6 bases, J lost 0 bases, and 5 bases stayed unmatched.

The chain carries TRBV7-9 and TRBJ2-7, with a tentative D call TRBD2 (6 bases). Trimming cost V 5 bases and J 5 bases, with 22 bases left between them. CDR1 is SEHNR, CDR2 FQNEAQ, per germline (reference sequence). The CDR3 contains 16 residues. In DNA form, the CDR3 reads TGTGCCAGCAGCCACCCTCGGGGGTCCCGATCGGACGAGCAGTACTTC. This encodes CASSHPRGSRSDEQYF.

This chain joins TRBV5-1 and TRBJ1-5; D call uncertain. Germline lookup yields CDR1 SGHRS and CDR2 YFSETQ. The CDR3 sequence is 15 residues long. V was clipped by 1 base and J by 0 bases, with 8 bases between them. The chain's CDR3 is CASSLSGISNQPQHF. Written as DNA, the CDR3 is TGCGCCAGCAGCTTGAGTGGTATTAGCAATCAGCCCCAGCATTTT.

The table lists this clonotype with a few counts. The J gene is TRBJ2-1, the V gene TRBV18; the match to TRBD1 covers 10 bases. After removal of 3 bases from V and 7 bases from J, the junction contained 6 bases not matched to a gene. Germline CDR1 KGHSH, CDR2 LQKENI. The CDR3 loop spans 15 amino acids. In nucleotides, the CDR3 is TGTGCCAGCTCACCGCCGGGACAGGGGTTGAATGAGCAGTTCTTC. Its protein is CASSPPGQGLNEQFF. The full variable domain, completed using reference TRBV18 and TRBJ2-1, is NAGVMQNPRHLVRRRGQEARLRCSPMKGHSHVYWYRQLPEEGLKFMVYLQKENIIDESGMPKERFSAEFPKEGPSILRIQQVVRGDSAAYFCASSPPGQGLNEQFFGPGTRLTVL.

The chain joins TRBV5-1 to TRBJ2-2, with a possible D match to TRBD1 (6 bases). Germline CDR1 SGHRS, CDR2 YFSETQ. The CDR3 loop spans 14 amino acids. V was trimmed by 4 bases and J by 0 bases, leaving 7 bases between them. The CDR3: CASSRDTNTGELFF. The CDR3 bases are TGCGCCAGCAGCCGGGACACGAACACCGGGGAGCTGTTTTTT.

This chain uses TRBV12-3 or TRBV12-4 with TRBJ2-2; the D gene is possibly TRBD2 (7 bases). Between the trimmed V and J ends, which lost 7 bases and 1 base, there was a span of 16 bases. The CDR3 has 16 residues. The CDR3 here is CASKSGGHQNTGELFF. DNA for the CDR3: TGTGCCAGCAAATCGGGGGGACACCAGAACACCGGGGAGCTGTTTTTT.